This T cell receptor beta chain appears in the sequencing data of a study of post-analysis software for immune sequencing data. Study-wide findings and caveats: Comparison of patients with controls showed a handful of TRBV segments more frequent in patients, TRBV5-6, TRBV5-1 and TRBV20-1 among them. Compared with controls, patients showed significantly lower normalized Chao1 diversity.

The CDR3 spans 12 residues. The germline CDR1 and CDR2 sequences are SGHRS and YFSETQ. V shed 6 bases and J shed 2 bases, with 7 bases lying between them. Incorporated into the TCR beta cDNA libraries were unique molecular identifiers, which served to reduce PCR and sequencing biases. A single record per CDR3 protein comes from TCRdb applying MiXCR to the PCR reads. The sample has roughly 540,000 distinct CDR3 sequences, roughly 34% seen once. In this sample, this clonotype turned up many times. Antigen unknown. Sequencing was carried out using blood. The chain couples TRBV5-1 to TRBJ2-3; D unresolved. This clonotype originated in a girl aged 2 to 17 with multiple sclerosis. The CDR3 region has the DNA TGCGCCAGCAACGACCACACAGATACGCAGTATTTT. Protein sequence: CASNDHTDTQYF.